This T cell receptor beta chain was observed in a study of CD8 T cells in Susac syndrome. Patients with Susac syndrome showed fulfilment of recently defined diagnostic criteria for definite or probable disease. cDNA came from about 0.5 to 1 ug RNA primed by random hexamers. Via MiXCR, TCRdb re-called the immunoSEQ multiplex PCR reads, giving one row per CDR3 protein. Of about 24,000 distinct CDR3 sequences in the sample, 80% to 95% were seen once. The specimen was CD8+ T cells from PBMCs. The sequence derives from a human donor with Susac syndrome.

The CDR3 bases are TGTGCCAGCAGCCGTTTTGAGGATGAGCAGTTCTTC. This gives the protein CASSRFEDEQFF. V usage is TRBV7-9 and J usage is TRBJ2-1; no reliable D call. V lost 5 bases to trimming and J lost 8 bases, with 10 bases between them. The CDR3 covers 12 residues. Germline V gene data show CDR1 as SEHNR and CDR2 as FQNEAQ (reference sequence).